This T cell receptor beta chain was sequenced for a study of OX40 agonist ivuxolimab in advanced cancers. In the study overall: Ivuxolimab was a fully human IgG2 agonistic monoclonal antibody targeting the costimulatory receptor OX40 (CD134). Of the roughly 50 dose-escalation patients, hepatocellular carcinoma was present in 19, melanoma in some 15, renal cell carcinoma in 9 and head and neck cancer in 9. Prior anti-PD-1, anti-PD-L1 or anti-CTLA-4 therapy was permitted, and checkpoint inhibitors had been received by under 50% of dose-escalation patients. In the dose-escalation cohort, around four fifths of patients were male, and the mean age was approximately 55 years, with a range of roughly 20 to 80. The paper covers the monotherapy dose-escalation part of the phase I ivuxolimab trial, which included N ≈ 54 patients. Peripheral TCRbeta sequencing aimed to test whether ivuxolimab altered TCR sequence diversity and caused clonal T-cell expansion. Intravenous ivuxolimab was administered to patients every 2 weeks at six dose levels: 0.01, 0.1, 0.3, 1.5, 3 and 10 mg/kg. Partial responses were achieved by three dose-escalation patients, of whom one had hepatocellular carcinoma and two had cutaneous melanoma. The full study reports these points: The antigen specificity of the clonally expanded peripheral T cells was not determined. After ivuxolimab, expanded clones were on average more numerous among CD8+ T cells than among CD4+ T cells. At doses of 0.1 to 3.0 mg/kg, clonal expansion of both CD4+ and CD8+ T cells in blood was seen between baseline and week 6. Low levels of normalized T-cell clonal expansion were also seen in some patients who did not respond. In partial responders in the 0.1-3.0 mg/kg groups, normalized peripheral clonal expansion was found to be among the lowest, especially among CD8+ T cells.

Genomic DNA was isolated from the sorted cells so that the TCRbeta CDR3 region could be sequenced. The immunoSEQ Assay was used for sequencing of TCRbeta CDR3 regions. In its TCRdb copy, this immuneACCESS table keeps in-frame sequences only and misses some clones. Where compared with another copy, unresolved V genes explain less than half of these, and the others have no known cause. The sample table contains tens of thousands of clones; only one count was recorded for less than 90% of them. 13% to 15% of the sample lies in the top ten. In the germline V gene, CDR1 corresponds to SGDLS and CDR2 to YYNGEE. The CDR3, cysteine through phenylalanine, is 14 amino acids long. Of the read, only the CDR3 DNA is kept; its 42 bases are in frame from base 1. Between the V and J ends, shortened by 6 bases and 1 base respectively, the junction contains 13 bases. As regards this clone: Which antigen it targets is not known. No much larger clone exists at a distance of one base, and base qualities are not known.

The trial excluded patients who had a history of autoimmune disease or who were on systemic immunosuppression. Peripheral blood for TCR sequencing was drawn from every dose cohort at baseline, at cycle 4 day 1 and at cycle 7 day 1. The samples were taken from a phase I, first-in-human, multicenter, open-label dose-escalation trial of ivuxolimab. Adults with locally advanced or metastatic melanoma, renal cell, hepatocellular, or head and neck squamous cell carcinoma were enrolled in the trial. CD4+ and CD8+ T cells were sorted separately from peripheral blood before TCR sequencing. The clonotype was recovered from an adult with an advanced solid tumor such as melanoma, head and neck, liver or kidney cancer. The chain couples TRBV9 to TRBJ1-1, with no D gene named confidently. Sequencing used CD4+ or CD8+ T cells sorted from blood, obtained in a trial of the OX40 agonist ivuxolimab. Here is the DNA: TGTGCCAGCACCCAAACATTGGCGAACACTGAAGCTTTCTTT. It encodes CASTQTLANTEAFF.